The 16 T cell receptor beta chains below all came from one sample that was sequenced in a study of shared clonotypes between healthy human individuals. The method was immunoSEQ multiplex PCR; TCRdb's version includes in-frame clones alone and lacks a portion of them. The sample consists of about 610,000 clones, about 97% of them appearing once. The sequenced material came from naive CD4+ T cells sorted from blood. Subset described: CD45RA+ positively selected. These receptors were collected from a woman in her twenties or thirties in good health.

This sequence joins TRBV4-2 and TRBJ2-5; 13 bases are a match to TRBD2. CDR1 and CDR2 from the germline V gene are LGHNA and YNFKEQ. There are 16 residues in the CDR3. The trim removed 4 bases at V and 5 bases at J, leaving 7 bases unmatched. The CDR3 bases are TGTGCCAGCAGCCCCTCAGGACTAGCGGGAGTTGAGACCCAGTACTTC. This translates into CASSPSGLAGVETQYF.

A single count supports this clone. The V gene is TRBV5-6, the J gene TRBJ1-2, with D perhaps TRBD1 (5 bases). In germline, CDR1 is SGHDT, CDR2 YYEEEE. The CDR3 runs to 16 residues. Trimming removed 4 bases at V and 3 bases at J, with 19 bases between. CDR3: CASSPTWNRGDYGYTF. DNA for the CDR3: TGTGCCAGCAGCCCGACGTGGAATCGAGGGGACTATGGCTACACCTTC.

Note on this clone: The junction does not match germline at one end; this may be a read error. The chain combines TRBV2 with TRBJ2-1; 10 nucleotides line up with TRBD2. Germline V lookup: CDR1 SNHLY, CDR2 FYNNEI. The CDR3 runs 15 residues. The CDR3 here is CASSEEREGYSEQFF. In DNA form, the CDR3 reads TGTGCCAGCAGTGAAGAGCGGGAGGGTTACAGTGAGCAGTTCTTC.

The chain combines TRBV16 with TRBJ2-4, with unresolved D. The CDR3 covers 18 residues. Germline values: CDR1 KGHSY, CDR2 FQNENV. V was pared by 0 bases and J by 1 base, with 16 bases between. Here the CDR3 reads CASSQSIQRQVAKNIQYF. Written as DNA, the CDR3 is TGTGCCAGCAGCCAATCGATTCAGAGGCAGGTGGCCAAAAACATTCAGTACTTC.

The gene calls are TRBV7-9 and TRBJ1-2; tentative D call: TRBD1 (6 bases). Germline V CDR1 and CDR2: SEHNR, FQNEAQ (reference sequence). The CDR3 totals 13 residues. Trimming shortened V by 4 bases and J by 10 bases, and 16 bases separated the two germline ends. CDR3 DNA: TGTGCCAGCAGCTACCGTGGGGACATCCTCTACACCTTC. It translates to CASSYRGDILYTF.

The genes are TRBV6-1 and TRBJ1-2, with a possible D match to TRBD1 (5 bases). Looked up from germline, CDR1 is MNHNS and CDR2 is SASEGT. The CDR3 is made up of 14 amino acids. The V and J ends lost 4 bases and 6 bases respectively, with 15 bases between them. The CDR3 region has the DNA TGTGCCAGCAGTGGGGGGGATGGCTGGGATGGCTACACCTTC. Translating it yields CASSGGDGWDGYTF.

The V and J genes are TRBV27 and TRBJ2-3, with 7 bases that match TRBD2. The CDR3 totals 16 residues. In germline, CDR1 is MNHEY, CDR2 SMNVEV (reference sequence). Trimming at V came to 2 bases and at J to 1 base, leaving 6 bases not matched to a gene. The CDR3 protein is CASSLPSGTGTDTQYF. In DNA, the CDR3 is TGTGCCAGCAGTTTACCAAGCGGGACGGGCACAGATACGCAGTATTTT.

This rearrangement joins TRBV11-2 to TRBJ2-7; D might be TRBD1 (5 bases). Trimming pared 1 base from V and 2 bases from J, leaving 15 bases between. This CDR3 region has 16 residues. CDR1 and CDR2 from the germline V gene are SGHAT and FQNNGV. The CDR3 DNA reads TGTGCCAGCAGCTTAGGTCTGGCACAGGCCACCTACGAGCAGTACTTC. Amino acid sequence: CASSLGLAQATYEQYF.

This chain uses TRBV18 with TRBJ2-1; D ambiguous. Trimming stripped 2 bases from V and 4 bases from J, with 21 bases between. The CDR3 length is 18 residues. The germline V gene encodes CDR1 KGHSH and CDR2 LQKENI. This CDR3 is CASSPFTPTTAFYNEQFF. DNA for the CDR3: TGTGCCAGCTCACCATTCACACCGACAACGGCGTTTTACAATGAGCAGTTCTTC.

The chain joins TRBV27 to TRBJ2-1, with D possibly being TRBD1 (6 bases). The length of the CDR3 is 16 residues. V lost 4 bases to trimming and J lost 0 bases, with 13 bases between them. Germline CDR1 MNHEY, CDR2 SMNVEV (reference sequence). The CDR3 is CASSSPGVSSYNEQFF. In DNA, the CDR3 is TGTGCCAGCAGTTCTCCAGGGGTGAGCTCCTACAATGAGCAGTTCTTC.

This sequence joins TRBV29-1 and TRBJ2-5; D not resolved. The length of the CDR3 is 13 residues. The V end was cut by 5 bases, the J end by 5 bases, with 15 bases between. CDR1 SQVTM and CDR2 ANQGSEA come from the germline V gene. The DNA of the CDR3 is TGCAGCGTTATTTCGGCTCAGCTTGAGACCCAGTACTTC. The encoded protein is CSVISAQLETQYF.

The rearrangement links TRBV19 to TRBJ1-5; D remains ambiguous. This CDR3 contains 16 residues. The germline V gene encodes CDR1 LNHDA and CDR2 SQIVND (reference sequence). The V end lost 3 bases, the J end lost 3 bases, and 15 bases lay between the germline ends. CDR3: CASSIRAEYPNQPQHF. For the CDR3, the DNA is TGTGCCAGTAGTATCAGAGCGGAGTACCCCAATCAGCCCCAGCATTTT.

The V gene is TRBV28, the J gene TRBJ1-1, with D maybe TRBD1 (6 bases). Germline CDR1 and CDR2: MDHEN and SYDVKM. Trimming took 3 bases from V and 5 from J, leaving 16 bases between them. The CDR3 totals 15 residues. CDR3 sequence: CASSFNRAPGTEAFF. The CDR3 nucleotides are TGTGCCAGCAGTTTCAACAGGGCCCCGGGGACTGAAGCTTTCTTT.

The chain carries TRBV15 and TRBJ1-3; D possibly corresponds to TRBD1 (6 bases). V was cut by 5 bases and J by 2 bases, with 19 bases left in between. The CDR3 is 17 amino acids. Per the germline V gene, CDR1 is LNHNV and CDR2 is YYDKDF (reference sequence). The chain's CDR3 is CATSRAEDRFTGNTIYF. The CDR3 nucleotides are TGTGCCACCAGCCGAGCCGAAGACAGGTTCACTGGAAACACCATATATTTT.

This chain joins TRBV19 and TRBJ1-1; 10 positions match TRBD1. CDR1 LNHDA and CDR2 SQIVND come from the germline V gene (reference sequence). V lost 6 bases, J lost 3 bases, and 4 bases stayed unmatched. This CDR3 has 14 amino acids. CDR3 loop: CASRADRGDTEAFF. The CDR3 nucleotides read TGTGCCAGTAGAGCGGACAGGGGGGACACTGAAGCTTTCTTT.

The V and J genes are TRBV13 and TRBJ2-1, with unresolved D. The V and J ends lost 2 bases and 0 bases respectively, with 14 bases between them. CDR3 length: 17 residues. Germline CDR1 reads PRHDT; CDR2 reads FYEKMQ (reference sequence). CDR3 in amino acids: CASSLWAWGSSYNEQFF. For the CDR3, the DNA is TGTGCCAGCAGCTTATGGGCCTGGGGAAGCTCCTACAATGAGCAGTTCTTC.